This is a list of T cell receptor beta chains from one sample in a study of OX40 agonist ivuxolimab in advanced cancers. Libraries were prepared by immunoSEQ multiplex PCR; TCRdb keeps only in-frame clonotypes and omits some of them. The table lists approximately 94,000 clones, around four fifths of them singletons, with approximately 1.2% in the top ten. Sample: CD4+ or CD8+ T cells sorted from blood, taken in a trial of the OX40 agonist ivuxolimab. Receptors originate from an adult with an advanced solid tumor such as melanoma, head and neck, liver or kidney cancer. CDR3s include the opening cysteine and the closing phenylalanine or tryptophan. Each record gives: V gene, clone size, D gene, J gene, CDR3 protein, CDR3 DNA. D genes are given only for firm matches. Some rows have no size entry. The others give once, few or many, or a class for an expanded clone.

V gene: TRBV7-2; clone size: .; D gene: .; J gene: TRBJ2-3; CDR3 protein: CASAGQLGTDTQYF; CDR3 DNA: TGTGCCAGCGCGGGACAGCTCGGCACAGATACGCAGTATTTT
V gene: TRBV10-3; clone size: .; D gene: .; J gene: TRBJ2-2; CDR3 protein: CAISVDRHANTGELFF; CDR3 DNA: TGTGCCATCAGCGTTGACAGACACGCGAACACCGGGGAGCTGTTTTTT
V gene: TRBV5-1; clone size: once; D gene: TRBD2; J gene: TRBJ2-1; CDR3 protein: CASSLARGGVSNEQFF; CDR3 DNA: TGCGCCAGCAGCTTGGCGCGCGGGGGGGTCTCCAATGAGCAGTTCTTC
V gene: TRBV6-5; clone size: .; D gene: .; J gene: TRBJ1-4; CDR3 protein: CASSYRQANEKLFF; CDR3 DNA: TGTGCCAGCAGTTACCGGCAGGCTAATGAAAAACTGTTTTTT
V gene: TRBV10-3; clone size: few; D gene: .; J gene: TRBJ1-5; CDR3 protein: CAISVGEAEPQHF; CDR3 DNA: TGTGCCATCAGTGTTGGGGAGGCTGAGCCCCAGCATTTT
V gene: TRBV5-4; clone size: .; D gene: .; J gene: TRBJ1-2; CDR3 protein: CASSLEYGGGYTF; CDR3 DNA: TGTGCCAGCAGCTTGGAATACGGAGGTGGCTACACCTTC
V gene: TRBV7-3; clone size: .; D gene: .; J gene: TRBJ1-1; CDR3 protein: CASSLGENTEAFF; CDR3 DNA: TGTGCCAGCAGCTTGGGGGAGAACACTGAAGCTTTCTTT
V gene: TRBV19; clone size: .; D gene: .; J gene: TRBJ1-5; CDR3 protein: CASSRDRDKLYSNQPQHF; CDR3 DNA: TGTGCCAGTAGTAGGGACCGGGACAAGCTTTATAGCAATCAGCCCCAGCATTTT
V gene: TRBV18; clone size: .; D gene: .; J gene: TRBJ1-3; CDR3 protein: CASSPNDELGNTIYF; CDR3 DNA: TGTGCCAGCTCGCCTAACGACGAATTGGGAAACACCATATATTTT
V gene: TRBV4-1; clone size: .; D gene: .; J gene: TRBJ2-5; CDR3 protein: CASSQGQAQETQYF; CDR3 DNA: TGCGCCAGCAGCCAAGGGCAGGCCCAAGAGACCCAGTACTTC
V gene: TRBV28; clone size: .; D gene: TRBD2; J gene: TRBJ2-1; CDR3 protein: CASSSQTSGLTFVF; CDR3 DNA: TGTGCCAGCAGTTCTCAGACTAGCGGGTTAACGTTCGTCTTC
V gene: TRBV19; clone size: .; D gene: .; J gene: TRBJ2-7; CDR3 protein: CASSDKDTYEQYF; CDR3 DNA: TGTGCCAGTAGTGATAAGGATACCTACGAGCAGTACTTC
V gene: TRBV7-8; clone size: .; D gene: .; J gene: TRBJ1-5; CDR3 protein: CASSLASGRQPQHF; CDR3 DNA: TGTGCCAGCAGCTTAGCTTCAGGGCGACAGCCCCAGCATTTT
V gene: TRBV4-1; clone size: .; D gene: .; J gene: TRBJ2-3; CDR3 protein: CASSPPAPASTDTQYF; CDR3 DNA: TGCGCCAGCAGCCCACCCGCCCCGGCTAGCACAGATACGCAGTATTTT
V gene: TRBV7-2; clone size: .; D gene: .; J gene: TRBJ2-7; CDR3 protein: CASLSREKSYEQYF; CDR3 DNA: TGTGCCAGTCTATCACGAGAGAAGTCCTACGAGCAGTACTTC
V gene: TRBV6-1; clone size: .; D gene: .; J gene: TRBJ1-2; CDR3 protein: CASVTWMEHYGYTF; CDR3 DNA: TGTGCCAGCGTGACATGGATGGAACACTATGGCTACACCTTC
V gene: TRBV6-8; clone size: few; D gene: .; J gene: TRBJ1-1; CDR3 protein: CASSYDEAFF; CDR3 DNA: TGTGCCAGCAGTTACGATGAAGCTTTCTTT
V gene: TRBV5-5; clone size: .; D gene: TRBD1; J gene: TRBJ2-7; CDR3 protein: CASSTPGQGLSYEQYF; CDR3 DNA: TGTGCCAGCAGCACGCCGGGACAGGGTTTATCCTACGAGCAGTACTTC
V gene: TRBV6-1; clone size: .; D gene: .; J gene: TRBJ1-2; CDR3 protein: CASTGAGSLSAGYTF; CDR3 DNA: TGTGCCAGCACCGGGGCAGGGTCGCTGAGTGCTGGCTACACCTTC
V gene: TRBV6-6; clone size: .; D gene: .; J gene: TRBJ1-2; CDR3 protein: CASSLPPGYTF; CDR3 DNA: TGTGCCAGCAGTCTACCCCCTGGCTACACCTTC
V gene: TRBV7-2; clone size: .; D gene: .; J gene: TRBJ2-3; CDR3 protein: CASSSPLAADTQYF; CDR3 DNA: TGTGCCAGCAGCTCCCCTTTGGCTGCAGATACGCAGTATTTT
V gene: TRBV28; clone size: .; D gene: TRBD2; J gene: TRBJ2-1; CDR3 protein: CASSLTSGGASLYNEQFF; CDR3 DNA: TGTGCCAGCAGTCTAACTAGCGGGGGGGCCTCGCTCTACAATGAGCAGTTCTTC
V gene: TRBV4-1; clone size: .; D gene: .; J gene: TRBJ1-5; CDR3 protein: CASSQDGYSNQPQHF; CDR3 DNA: TGCGCCAGCAGCCAAGACGGCTATAGCAATCAGCCCCAGCATTTT
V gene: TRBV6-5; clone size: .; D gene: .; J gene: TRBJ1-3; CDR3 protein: CASSYDRQGSGNTIYF; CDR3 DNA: TGTGCCAGCAGTTACGATCGCCAGGGATCGGGAAACACCATATATTTT
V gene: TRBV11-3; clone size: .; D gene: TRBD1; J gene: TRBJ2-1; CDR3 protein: CASSPGTGYFDEQFF; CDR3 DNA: TGTGCCAGCAGCCCCGGGACAGGGTACTTTGATGAGCAGTTCTTC
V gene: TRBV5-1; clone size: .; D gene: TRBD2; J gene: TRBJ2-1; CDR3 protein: CASSLGGLAGGSNEQFF; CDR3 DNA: TGCGCCAGCAGCTTGGGAGGCCTAGCGGGGGGGAGCAATGAGCAGTTCTTC
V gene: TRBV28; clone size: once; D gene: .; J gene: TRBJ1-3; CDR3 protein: CASSLDRGNTIYF; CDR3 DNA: TGTGCCAGCAGTCTCGACAGGGGAAACACCATATATTTT
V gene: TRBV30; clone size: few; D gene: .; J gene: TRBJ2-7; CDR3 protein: CAWSGQTQQYF; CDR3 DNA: TGTGCCTGGAGTGGGCAGACGCAGCAGTACTTC
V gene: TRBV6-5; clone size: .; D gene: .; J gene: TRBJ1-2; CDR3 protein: CASSYSAGKNYGYTF; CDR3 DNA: TGTGCCAGCAGTTACTCGGCAGGAAAGAACTATGGCTACACCTTC
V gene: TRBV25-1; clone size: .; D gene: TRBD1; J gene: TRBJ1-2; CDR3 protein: CASSEDRGGGYTF; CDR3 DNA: TGTGCCAGCAGCGAGGACAGGGGTGGAGGCTACACCTTC
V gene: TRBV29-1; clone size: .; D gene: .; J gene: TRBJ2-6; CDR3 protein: CSVDEALGDSGANVLTF; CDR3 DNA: TGCAGCGTTGATGAAGCCCTGGGGGACTCTGGGGCCAACGTCCTGACTTTC